The T cell receptor (beta chain) described here comes from a study of OX40 agonist ivuxolimab in advanced cancers. Across the whole study: Administration of intravenous ivuxolimab to patients occurred every 2 weeks at 0.01 to 10 mg/kg.

The study, taken as a whole, reports: On average, CD8+ T cells had more expanded clones than CD4+.

Patients were ruled out by autoimmune disease history or systemic immunosuppression. This clone was observed once. Its antigen is unknown. Libraries were prepared by immunoSEQ multiplex PCR; TCRdb keeps only in-frame clonotypes and omits some of them. The sample includes fewer than 70,000 clones, about 80% seen only once; the top ten take over 2%. Germline CDR1 and CDR2: SGDLS and YYNGEE. After removal of 4 bases from V and 5 bases from J, the junction contained 20 bases not matched to a gene. The CDR3 has 19 amino acids. J is TRBJ2-4 and V is TRBV9, with 8 bases aligning to TRBD2. This clonotype originated in an adult with an advanced solid tumor such as melanoma, head and neck, liver or kidney cancer. The sequences come from CD4+ or CD8+ T cells sorted from blood, collected in a trial of the OX40 agonist ivuxolimab. Written as DNA, the CDR3 is TGTGCCAGCAGCACCCACTCTGCGGGGGGACCCTTTGGGCAAAACATTCAGTACTTC. Residues: CASSTHSAGGPFGQNIQYF.